The source of this T cell receptor beta chain is a study of T cell changes during pregnancy in multiple sclerosis. Method: immunoSEQ multiplex PCR; TCRdb's copy keeps in-frame clones and lacks some. This sample carries 90,000 to 120,000 clones, roughly nine tenths of them seen once, and the ten largest clones take about 1.3%. This CDR3 region has 13 residues. Looked up from germline, CDR1 is SEHNR and CDR2 is FQNEAQ (reference sequence). The V gene lost 11 bases and the J gene lost 2 bases, with 14 bases spanning the gap. The receptor was derived from a female donor with multiple sclerosis, enrolled in a pregnancy study. This material consisted of peripheral blood, taken in the second trimester of pregnancy. This chain links TRBV7-9 with TRBJ2-3; unclear D gene. The CDR3 region is CAHLAADTDTQYF. The CDR3 bases are TGTGCCCACCTGGCGGCAGACACAGATACGCAGTATTTT.